These T cell receptor beta chains were read from a single sample in a study of post-analysis software for immune sequencing data. TCRdb analysed the PCR reads with MiXCR anew, one entry per CDR3 protein. The sample includes about 620,000 distinct CDR3 sequences, about 44% of them seen just once. The sequenced sample consisted of blood. All receptors derive from a girl aged 10-17 years with multiple sclerosis. Both conserved end residues are part of each CDR3. The order of the fields is CDR3 DNA, CDR3 protein, J gene, V gene, D gene, clone size, CDR3 length. D genes are given only for firm matches. Clone size, where shown, is once, few, many, or a class for clones that have expanded.

CDR3 DNA: TGTGCCAGCAGCGTAACGCGACAGGGAGGGAATCAGCCCCAGCATTTT
CDR3 protein: CASSVTRQGGNQPQHF
J gene: TRBJ1-5
V gene: TRBV9
D gene: TRBD1
clone size: NA
CDR3 length: 16

CDR3 DNA: TGCAGTGCTGGTGACACCCGCGGGCCCTACGAGCAGTACTTC
CDR3 protein: CSAGDTRGPYEQYF
J gene: TRBJ2-7
V gene: TRBV20-1
D gene: NA
clone size: few
CDR3 length: 14

CDR3 DNA: TGCGCCAGCAGCTTGGCCCCTGGGTTCGAAGGCACAGATACGCAGTATTTT
CDR3 protein: CASSLAPGFEGTDTQYF
J gene: TRBJ2-3
V gene: TRBV5-1
D gene: NA
clone size: NA
CDR3 length: 17

CDR3 DNA: TGCGCCAGCAGCCCGTTCCGAGACAGGGGGTATGGCTACACCTTC
CDR3 protein: CASSPFRDRGYGYTF
J gene: TRBJ1-2
V gene: TRBV4-1
D gene: TRBD1
clone size: few
CDR3 length: 15

CDR3 DNA: TGTGCCAGCAGCTCAGACAGGTCCTATGGCTACACCTTC
CDR3 protein: CASSSDRSYGYTF
J gene: TRBJ1-2
V gene: TRBV7-9
D gene: NA
clone size: few
CDR3 length: 13

CDR3 DNA: TGTGCCAGCAGTTTGGTACGCTTAGCGGGCCGCACAGATACGCAGTATTTT
CDR3 protein: CASSLVRLAGRTDTQYF
J gene: TRBJ2-3
V gene: TRBV27
D gene: TRBD2
clone size: NA
CDR3 length: 17

CDR3 DNA: TGCAGTGCTAGAGAAGCAAAGACAGGGGATGCCGGGGAGCTGTTTTTT
CDR3 protein: CSAREAKTGDAGELFF
J gene: TRBJ2-2
V gene: TRBV20-1
D gene: TRBD1
clone size: NA
CDR3 length: 16

CDR3 DNA: TGCGCCAGCAGCTGGAAACCCCGAGAATCGGATACGCAGTATTTT
CDR3 protein: CASSWKPRESDTQYF
J gene: TRBJ2-3
V gene: TRBV5-1
D gene: NA
clone size: NA
CDR3 length: 15

CDR3 DNA: TGTGCCTCCAAACGGGGGCCCTACAATGAGCAGTTCTTC
CDR3 protein: CASKRGPYNEQFF
J gene: TRBJ2-1
V gene: TRBV30
D gene: NA
clone size: few
CDR3 length: 13

CDR3 DNA: TGTGCCACCAGTGACTTCCGGGACAGGGATACAGAGACCCAGTACTTC
CDR3 protein: CATSDFRDRDTETQYF
J gene: TRBJ2-5
V gene: TRBV24-1
D gene: TRBD1
clone size: NA
CDR3 length: 16

CDR3 DNA: TGCAGTGCTTCCGGACTAGCGGGGGGGCAGGCCAAAAACATTCAGTACTTC
CDR3 protein: CSASGLAGGQAKNIQYF
J gene: TRBJ2-4
V gene: TRBV20-1
D gene: TRBD2
clone size: NA
CDR3 length: 17

CDR3 DNA: TGCAGCGTACGGACTAGCTATGAGCAGTTCTTC
CDR3 protein: CSVRTSYEQFF
J gene: TRBJ2-1
V gene: TRBV29-1
D gene: TRBD2
clone size: NA
CDR3 length: 11

CDR3 DNA: TGTGCCAGCAGCCGAACCAAAGGGACTAGCGGGGGCTACGAGCAGTACTTC
CDR3 protein: CASSRTKGTSGGYEQYF
J gene: TRBJ2-7
V gene: TRBV12-3/TRBV12-4
D gene: TRBD2
clone size: NA
CDR3 length: 17

CDR3 DNA: TGCGCCAGCAGCGCGGGACAGGACACTGAAGCTTTCTTT
CDR3 protein: CASSAGQDTEAFF
J gene: TRBJ1-1
V gene: TRBV5-1
D gene: TRBD1
clone size: NA
CDR3 length: 13

CDR3 DNA: TGCGCCAGCAGCTCGAGGGACGCTGAAGCTTTCTTT
CDR3 protein: CASSSRDAEAFF
J gene: TRBJ1-1
V gene: TRBV5-1
D gene: NA
clone size: few
CDR3 length: 12

CDR3 DNA: TGCAGTACCTCAGGGGTTAGGGAGACCCAGTACTTC
CDR3 protein: CSTSGVRETQYF
J gene: TRBJ2-5
V gene: TRBV20-1
D gene: NA
clone size: NA
CDR3 length: 12

CDR3 DNA: TGTGCCACCAGCAGAGGGAGGGACAGAAGACGCAATGAGCAGTTCTTC
CDR3 protein: CATSRGRDRRRNEQFF
J gene: TRBJ2-1
V gene: TRBV15
D gene: NA
clone size: NA
CDR3 length: 16

CDR3 DNA: TGTGCCAGCAGCGTCGGACAGTCTAACACCGGGGAGCTGTTTTTT
CDR3 protein: CASSVGQSNTGELFF
J gene: TRBJ2-2
V gene: TRBV5-5
D gene: NA
clone size: few
CDR3 length: 15

CDR3 DNA: TGTGCCAGCAGCTTATCCTGGGGAGCAGTTGAAGCTTTCTTT
CDR3 protein: CASSLSWGAVEAFF
J gene: TRBJ1-1
V gene: TRBV7-2
D gene: NA
clone size: NA
CDR3 length: 14

CDR3 DNA: TGCAGCGTTGAATCTGGTCCCTCTGGGGCCAACGTCCTGACTTTC
CDR3 protein: CSVESGPSGANVLTF
J gene: TRBJ2-6
V gene: TRBV29-1
D gene: NA
clone size: NA
CDR3 length: 15